This is a list of T cell receptor beta chains from one sample in a study of cytomegalovirus exposure and HLA in healthy donors. Here immunoSEQ multiplex PCR was the method, and the copy in TCRdb shows in-frame clones only, minus some. This table has 120,000 or so clones, roughly 75% appearing once. The sequencing input was PBMCs. The receptors here all came from a woman aged 45-59 years in good health and CMV-seronegative. CDR3s include the opening cysteine and the closing phenylalanine or tryptophan. D genes are given only for firm matches. Clone size is not always given. Where it is, it says once, few, many or a class for expanded clones.

j_gene,v_gene,d_gene,abundance,CDR3aa,CDR3nt
TRBJ1-5,TRBV28,.,once,CASSLGQEVQPQHF,TGTGCCAGCAGTTTAGGGCAGGAGGTTCAGCCCCAGCATTTT
TRBJ2-5,TRBV28,TRBD2,.,CASTAGVLKTQYF,TGTGCCAGCACAGCGGGAGTTTTAAAGACCCAGTACTTC
TRBJ2-1,TRBV30,TRBD2,.,CAWSVRRAGVDIEQFF,TGTGCCTGGAGTGTACGAAGAGCGGGAGTAGATATTGAGCAGTTCTTC
TRBJ2-1,TRBV5-1,.,.,CASSQDLSSYNEQFF,TGCGCCAGCAGCCAGGATCTGAGCTCCTACAATGAGCAGTTCTTC
TRBJ2-3,TRBV10-3,TRBD1,few,CATGQGAADTQYF,TGTGCCACCGGACAGGGGGCGGCAGATACGCAGTATTTT
TRBJ2-7,TRBV28,.,.,CASGGPRYEQYF,TGTGCCAGCGGTGGTCCGCGGTACGAGCAGTACTTC
TRBJ2-7,TRBV11-2,.,.,CASSAWAGNGEQYF,TGTGCCAGCAGCGCCTGGGCGGGGAACGGCGAGCAGTACTTC
TRBJ2-7,TRBV5-8,TRBD1,once,CASSRDRGYEQYF,TGTGCCAGCAGCAGGGACAGGGGCTACGAGCAGTACTTC
TRBJ2-1,TRBV30,.,.,CAWSVLGYNEQFF,TGTGCCTGGAGTGTACTAGGTTACAATGAGCAGTTCTTC
TRBJ2-7,TRBV5-4,.,.,CASSVPEYKNEQYF,TGTGCCAGCAGCGTACCGGAGTACAAGAACGAGCAGTACTTC
TRBJ1-2,TRBV5-4,TRBD1,.,CASSSAGQGLIYGYTF,TGTGCCAGCAGCTCTGCGGGACAGGGACTGATCTATGGCTACACCTTC
TRBJ2-1,TRBV11-2,TRBD2,.,CASSLGLAGPYNEQFF,TGTGCCAGCAGCCTGGGACTAGCGGGCCCCTACAATGAGCAGTTCTTC
TRBJ2-5,TRBV10-3,.,.,CAISGLGYQETQYF,TGTGCCATCAGCGGACTGGGGTACCAAGAGACCCAGTACTTC
TRBJ2-1,TRBV28,.,few,CASRRTGRSEQFF,TGTGCCAGCAGACGCACGGGGAGGAGTGAGCAGTTCTTC
TRBJ2-7,TRBV11-1,.,.,CASSFSVSYEQYF,TGTGCCAGCAGCTTTTCCGTGTCGTACGAGCAGTACTTC
TRBJ1-3,TRBV11-3,TRBD1,.,CASSLDFIRGQGGNTIYF,TGTGCCAGCAGCTTAGATTTTATACGTGGACAGGGGGGAAACACCATATATTTT
TRBJ1-1,TRBV6-5,.,.,CASSLQWELNTEAFF,TGTGCCAGCAGTTTGCAGTGGGAGTTGAACACTGAAGCTTTCTTT
TRBJ2-1,TRBV4-3,.,.,CASSQQTPPNSDEQFF,TGCGCCAGCAGCCAACAGACTCCGCCCAATTCGGATGAGCAGTTCTTC
TRBJ1-4,TRBV28,TRBD1,.,CACYTGGANEKLFF,TGTGCCTGCTATACAGGGGGGGCGAATGAAAAACTGTTTTTT
TRBJ2-7,TRBV11-2,.,.,CASSSLWAYEQYF,TGTGCCAGCAGCTCTCTATGGGCCTACGAGCAGTACTTC
TRBJ2-3,TRBV19,TRBD2,few,CASSPGGSAADTQYF,TGTGCCAGTAGCCCGGGAGGGAGTGCGGCAGATACGCAGTATTTT
TRBJ1-1,TRBV28,.,.,CASSLPFTEAFF,TGTGCCAGCAGTCTTCCTTTCACTGAAGCTTTCTTT
TRBJ2-7,TRBV5-1,.,.,CASSLDHDNPYEQYF,TGCGCCAGCAGCTTGGACCACGACAACCCATACGAGCAGTACTTC
TRBJ2-1,TRBV5-6,.,.,CASSADYPNEQFF,TGTGCCAGCAGCGCGGACTACCCCAATGAGCAGTTCTTC
TRBJ1-5,TRBV19,.,.,CASTPGVYSNQPQHF,TGTGCCTCTACCCCCGGGGTCTATAGCAATCAGCCCCAGCATTTT
TRBJ1-1,TRBV28,.,.,CASSLQGLNTEAFF,TGTGCCAGCAGTTTACAGGGGCTGAACACTGAAGCTTTCTTT
TRBJ2-5,TRBV18,.,.,CASSPPASPETQYF,TGTGCCAGCTCACCACCTGCAAGCCCAGAGACCCAGTACTTC
TRBJ2-6,TRBV6-1,.,.,CASSDLASSANVLTF,TGTGCCAGCAGTGACCTAGCGTCCTCGGCCAACGTCCTGACTTTC
TRBJ1-2,TRBV21-1,.,few,CASSPGGYYGYTF,TGTGCCAGCAGCCCGGGGGGTTACTATGGCTACACCTTC
TRBJ2-3,TRBV30,.,.,CAWGNTDTQYF,TGTGCCTGGGGCAACACAGATACGCAGTATTTT